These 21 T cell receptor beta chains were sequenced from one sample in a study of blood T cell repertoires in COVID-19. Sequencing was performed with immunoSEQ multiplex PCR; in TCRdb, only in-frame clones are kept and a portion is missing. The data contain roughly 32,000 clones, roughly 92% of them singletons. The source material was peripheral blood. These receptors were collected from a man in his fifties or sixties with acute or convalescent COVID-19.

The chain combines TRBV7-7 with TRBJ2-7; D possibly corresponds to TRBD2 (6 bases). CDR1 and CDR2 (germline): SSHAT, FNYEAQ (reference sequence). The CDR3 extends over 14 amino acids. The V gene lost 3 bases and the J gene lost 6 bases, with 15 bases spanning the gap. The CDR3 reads CASSLGASGGEQYF. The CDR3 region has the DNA TGTGCCAGCAGCTTGGGCGCCTCCGGGGGCGAGCAGTACTTC.

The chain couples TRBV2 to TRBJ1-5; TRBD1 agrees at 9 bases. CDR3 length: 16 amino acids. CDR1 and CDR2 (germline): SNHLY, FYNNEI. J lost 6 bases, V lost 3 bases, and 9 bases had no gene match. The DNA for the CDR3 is TGTGCCAGCAGTGAGTTAGGGACAGGGCTGAGTCAGCCCCAGCATTTT. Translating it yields CASSELGTGLSQPQHF.

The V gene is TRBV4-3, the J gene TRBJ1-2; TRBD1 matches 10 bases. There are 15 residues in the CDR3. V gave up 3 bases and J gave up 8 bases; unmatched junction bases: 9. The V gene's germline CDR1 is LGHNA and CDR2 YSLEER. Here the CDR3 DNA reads TGCGCCAGCAGCCAGGGAAGGACAGGGGGAAGAGGCTACACCTTC. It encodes CASSQGRTGGRGYTF.

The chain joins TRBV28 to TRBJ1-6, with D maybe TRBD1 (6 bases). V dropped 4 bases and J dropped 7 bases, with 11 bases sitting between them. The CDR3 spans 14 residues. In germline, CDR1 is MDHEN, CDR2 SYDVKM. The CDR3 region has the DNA TGTGCCAGCAGTTGGGGGAGGGGGAATTCACCCCTCCACTTT. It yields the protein CASSWGRGNSPLHF.

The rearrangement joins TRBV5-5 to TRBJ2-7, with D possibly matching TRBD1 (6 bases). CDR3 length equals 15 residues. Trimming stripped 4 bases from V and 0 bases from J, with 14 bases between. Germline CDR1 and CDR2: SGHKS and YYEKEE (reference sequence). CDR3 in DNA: TGTGCCAGCAGCCGCCTTTCACAGGGCTCCTACGAGCAGTACTTC. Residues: CASSRLSQGSYEQYF.

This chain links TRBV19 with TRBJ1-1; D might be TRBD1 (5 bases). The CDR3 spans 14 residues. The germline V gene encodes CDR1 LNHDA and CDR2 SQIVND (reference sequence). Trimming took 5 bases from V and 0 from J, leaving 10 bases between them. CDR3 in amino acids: CASSRQFMNTEAFF. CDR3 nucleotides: TGTGCCAGTAGTCGACAGTTCATGAACACTGAAGCTTTCTTT.

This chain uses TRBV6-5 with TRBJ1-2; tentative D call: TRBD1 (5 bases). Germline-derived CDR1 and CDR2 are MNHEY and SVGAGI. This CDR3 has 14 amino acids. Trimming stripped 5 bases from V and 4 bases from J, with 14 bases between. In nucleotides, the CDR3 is TGTGCCAGCAGTACCGGACACCTGGGCTATGGCTACACCTTC. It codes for CASSTGHLGYGYTF.

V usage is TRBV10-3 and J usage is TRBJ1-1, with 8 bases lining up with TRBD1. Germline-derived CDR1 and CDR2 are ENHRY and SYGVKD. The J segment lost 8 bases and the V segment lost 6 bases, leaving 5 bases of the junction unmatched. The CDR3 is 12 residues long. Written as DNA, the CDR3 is TGTGCCATCAGAGGACAGGGTTCCGAAGCTTTCTTT. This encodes CAIRGQGSEAFF.

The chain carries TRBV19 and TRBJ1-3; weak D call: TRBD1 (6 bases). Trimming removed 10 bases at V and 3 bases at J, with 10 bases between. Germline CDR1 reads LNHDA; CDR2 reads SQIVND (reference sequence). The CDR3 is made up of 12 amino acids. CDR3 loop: CATQGSGNTIYF. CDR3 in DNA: TGTGCCACACAGGGTAGTGGAAACACCATATATTTT.

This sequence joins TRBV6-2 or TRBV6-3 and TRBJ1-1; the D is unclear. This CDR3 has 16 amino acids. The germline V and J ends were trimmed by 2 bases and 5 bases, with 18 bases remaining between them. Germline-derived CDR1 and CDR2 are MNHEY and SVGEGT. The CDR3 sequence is CASSYRGVPPGTEAFF. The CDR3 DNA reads TGTGCCAGCAGTTACCGCGGGGTACCCCCGGGGACTGAAGCTTTCTTT.

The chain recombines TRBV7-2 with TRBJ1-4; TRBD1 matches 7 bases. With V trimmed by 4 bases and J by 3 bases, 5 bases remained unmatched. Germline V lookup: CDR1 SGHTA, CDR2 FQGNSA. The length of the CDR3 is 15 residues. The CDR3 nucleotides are TGTGCCAGCAGCTCTACAGGGGTGGCTAATGAAAAACTGTTTTTT. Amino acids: CASSSTGVANEKLFF.

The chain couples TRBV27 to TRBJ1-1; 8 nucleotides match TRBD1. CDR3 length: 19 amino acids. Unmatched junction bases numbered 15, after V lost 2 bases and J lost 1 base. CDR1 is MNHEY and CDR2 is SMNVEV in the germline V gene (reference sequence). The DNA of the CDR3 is TGTGCCAGCAGTTTAAACCCAGGCAGGGGGCTAAGGTGGAACACTGAAGCTTTCTTT. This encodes CASSLNPGRGLRWNTEAFF.

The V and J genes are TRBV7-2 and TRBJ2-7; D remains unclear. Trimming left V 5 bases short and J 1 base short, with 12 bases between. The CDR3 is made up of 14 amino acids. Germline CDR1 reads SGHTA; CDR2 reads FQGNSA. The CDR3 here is CASSPLTSSYEQYF. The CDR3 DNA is TGTGCCAGCAGCCCATTGACAAGTTCCTACGAGCAGTACTTC.

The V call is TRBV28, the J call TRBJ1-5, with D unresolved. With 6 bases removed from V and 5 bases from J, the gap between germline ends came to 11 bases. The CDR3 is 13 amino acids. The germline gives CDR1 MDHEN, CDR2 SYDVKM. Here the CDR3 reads CASSLDPDQPQHF. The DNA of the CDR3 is TGTGCCAGCAGCCTAGACCCCGATCAGCCCCAGCATTTT.

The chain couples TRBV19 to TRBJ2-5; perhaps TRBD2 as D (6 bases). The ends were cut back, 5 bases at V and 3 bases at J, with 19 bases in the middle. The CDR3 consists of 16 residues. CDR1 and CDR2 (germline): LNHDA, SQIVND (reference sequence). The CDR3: CASSVPFRREKETQYF. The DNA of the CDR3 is TGTGCCAGTAGTGTCCCCTTCAGGAGGGAGAAAGAGACCCAGTACTTC.

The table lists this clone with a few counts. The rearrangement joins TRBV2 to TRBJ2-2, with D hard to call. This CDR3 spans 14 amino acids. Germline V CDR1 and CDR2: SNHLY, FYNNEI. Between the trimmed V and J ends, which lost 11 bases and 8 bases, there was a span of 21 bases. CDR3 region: CAGRGDASPGELFF. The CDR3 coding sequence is TGTGCCGGTCGAGGAGATGCCTCTCCAGGGGAGCTGTTTTTT.

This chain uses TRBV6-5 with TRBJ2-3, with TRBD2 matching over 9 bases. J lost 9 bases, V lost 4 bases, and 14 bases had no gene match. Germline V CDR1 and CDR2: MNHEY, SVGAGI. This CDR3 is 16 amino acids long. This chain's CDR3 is CASSSPYDGGRDTQYF. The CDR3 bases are TGTGCCAGCAGTTCCCCTTACGACGGCGGGAGGGACACGCAGTATTTT.

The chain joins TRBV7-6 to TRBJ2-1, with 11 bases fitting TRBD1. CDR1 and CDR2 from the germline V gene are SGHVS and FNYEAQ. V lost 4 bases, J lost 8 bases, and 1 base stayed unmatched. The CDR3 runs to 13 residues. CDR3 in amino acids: CASSSGQGDEQFF. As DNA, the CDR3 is TGTGCCAGCAGCTCGGGACAGGGGGATGAGCAGTTCTTC.

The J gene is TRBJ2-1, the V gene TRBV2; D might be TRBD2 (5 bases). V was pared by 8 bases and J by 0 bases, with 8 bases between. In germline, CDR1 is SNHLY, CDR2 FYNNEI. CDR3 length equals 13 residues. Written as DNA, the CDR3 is TGTGCCAGCCGGAGGAGCTCCTACAATGAGCAGTTCTTC. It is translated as CASRRSSYNEQFF. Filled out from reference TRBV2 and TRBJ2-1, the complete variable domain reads EPEVTQTPSHQVTQMGQEVILRCVPISNHLYFYWYRQILGQKVEFLVSFYNNEISEKSEIFDDQFSVERPDGSNFTLKIRSTKLEDSAMYFCASRRSSYNEQFFGPGTRLTVL.

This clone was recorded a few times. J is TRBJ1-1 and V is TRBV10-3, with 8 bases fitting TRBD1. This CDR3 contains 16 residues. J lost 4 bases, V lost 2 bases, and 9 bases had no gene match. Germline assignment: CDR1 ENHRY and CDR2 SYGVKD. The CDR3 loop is CAISEPGTGQFTEAFF. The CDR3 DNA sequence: TGTGCCATCAGTGAGCCCGGGACAGGACAATTCACTGAAGCTTTCTTT.

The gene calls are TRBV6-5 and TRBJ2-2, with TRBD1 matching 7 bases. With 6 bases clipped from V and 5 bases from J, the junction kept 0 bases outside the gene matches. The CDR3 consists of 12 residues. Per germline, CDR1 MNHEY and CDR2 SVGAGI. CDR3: CASSRGTGELFF. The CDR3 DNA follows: TGTGCCAGCAGCAGGGGGACCGGGGAGCTGTTTTTT.